This TCR beta chain was found in a study of blood T cells in healthy people across ages. It was with a sample-barcoded 5' primer and a J-beta primer mix that a second PCR of roughly 7 to 12 cycles was run. Each CDR3 protein gets one entry after TCRdb re-called the 5' RACE reads with MiXCR. The data show roughly 800,000 distinct CDR3 sequences, with 25% to 30% seen just once and approximately 2.9% held by the top ten. V was trimmed by 1 base and J by 3 bases, leaving 12 bases between them. The CDR3 covers 15 residues. Germline V lookup: CDR1 MNHNS, CDR2 SASEGT. Study findings and constraints: TCR beta diversity correlated strongly with naive T cell percentage. It was not possible, with unsorted PBMCs, to conclusively compare naive and antigen-experienced cells.

Details on this clonotype: Its antigen is unknown.

Isolated per sample were at least 6 million PBMCs. These data also formed part of another study, on T cells of mothers and their children.

This chain connects TRBV6-1 to TRBJ2-5; D is uncertain. Sequenced material: blood. This clonotype originated in a boy between 10 and 17 years old in good health. CDR3 protein: CASSEEWLTKETQYF. The CDR3 region has the DNA TGTGCCAGCAGTGAAGAATGGCTGACCAAAGAGACCCAGTACTTC.